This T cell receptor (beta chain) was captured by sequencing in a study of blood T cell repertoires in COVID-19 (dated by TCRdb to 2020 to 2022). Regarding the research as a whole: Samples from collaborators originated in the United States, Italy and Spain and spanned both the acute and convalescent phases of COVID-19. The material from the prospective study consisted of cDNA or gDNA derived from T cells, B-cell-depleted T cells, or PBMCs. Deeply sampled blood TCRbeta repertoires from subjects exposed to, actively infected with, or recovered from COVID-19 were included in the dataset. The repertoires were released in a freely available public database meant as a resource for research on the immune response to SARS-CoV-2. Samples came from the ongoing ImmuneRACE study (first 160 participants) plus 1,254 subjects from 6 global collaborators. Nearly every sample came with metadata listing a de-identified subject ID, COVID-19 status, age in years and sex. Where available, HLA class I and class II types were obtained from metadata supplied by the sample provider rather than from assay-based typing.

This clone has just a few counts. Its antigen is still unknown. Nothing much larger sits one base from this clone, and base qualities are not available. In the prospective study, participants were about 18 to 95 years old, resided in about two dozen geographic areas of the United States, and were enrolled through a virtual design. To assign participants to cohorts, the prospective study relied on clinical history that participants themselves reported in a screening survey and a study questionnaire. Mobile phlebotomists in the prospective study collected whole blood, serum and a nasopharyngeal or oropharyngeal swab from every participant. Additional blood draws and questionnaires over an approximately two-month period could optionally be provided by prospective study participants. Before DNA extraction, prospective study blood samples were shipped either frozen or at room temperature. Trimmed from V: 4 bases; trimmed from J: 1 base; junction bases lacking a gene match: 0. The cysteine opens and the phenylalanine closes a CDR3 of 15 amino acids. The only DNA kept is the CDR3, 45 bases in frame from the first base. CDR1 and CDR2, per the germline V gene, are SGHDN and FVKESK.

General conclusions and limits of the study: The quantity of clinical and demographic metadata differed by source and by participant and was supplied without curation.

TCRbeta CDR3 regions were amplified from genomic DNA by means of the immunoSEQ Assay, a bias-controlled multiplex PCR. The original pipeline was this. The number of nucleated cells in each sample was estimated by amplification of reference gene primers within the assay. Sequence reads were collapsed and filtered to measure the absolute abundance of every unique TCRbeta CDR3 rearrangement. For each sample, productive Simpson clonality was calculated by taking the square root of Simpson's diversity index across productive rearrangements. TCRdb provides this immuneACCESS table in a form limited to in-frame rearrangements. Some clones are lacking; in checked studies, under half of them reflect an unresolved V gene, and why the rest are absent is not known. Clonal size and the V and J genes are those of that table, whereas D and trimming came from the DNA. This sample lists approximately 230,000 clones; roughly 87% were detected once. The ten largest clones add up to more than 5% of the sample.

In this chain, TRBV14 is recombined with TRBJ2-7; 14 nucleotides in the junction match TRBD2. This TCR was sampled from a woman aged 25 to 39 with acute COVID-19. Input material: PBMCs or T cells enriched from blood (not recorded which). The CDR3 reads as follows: CASSRLAGGSYEQYF. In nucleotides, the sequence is TGTGCCAGCAGCCGACTAGCGGGAGGGTCCTACGAGCAGTACTTC.